This T cell receptor beta chain derives from a study of blood T cell repertoires in COVID-19 (dated by TCRdb to about 2020). For context, the study as a whole: Samples covering the acute and convalescent phases of COVID-19 were provided by collaborators in the United States, Italy and Spain. Subjects who had been exposed to COVID-19, were actively infected with it, or had recovered from it provided the deeply sampled blood TCRbeta repertoires that made up the dataset. Where HLA class I and class II types were available, the types were taken from metadata supplied by the sample provider, not from assay-based typing. The sample metadata nearly always contained a de-identified subject ID, COVID-19 status, age in years and sex. The prospective study material was composed of cDNA or gDNA derived from T cells, B-cell-depleted T cells, or PBMCs. Samples were obtained from the ongoing ImmuneRACE study (first 160 participants) and from approximately 1,200 subjects provided by 6 global collaborators. The repertoires were released in a freely available public database intended as a resource for research on the immune response to SARS-CoV-2. General conclusions and limits of the study: The quantity of clinical and demographic metadata differed by source and by participant and was supplied without curation.

Each collaborating institution followed its own protocols to collect whole blood in K2EDTA tubes. Collaborator samples were shipped for TCRbeta analysis as frozen whole blood, isolated PBMCs, or DNA extracted from either sample type. With regard to this clone: It has no known antigen specificity. No much larger clone is present one base from it, and per-base qualities are unavailable.

Looking up the germline V gene yields CDR1 SGHNT and CDR2 YENEEA. Reading from cysteine to phenylalanine, the CDR3 counts 15 amino acids. The kept DNA is CDR3 alone, 45 bases in frame from the first base. Clipping removes 4 bases from V and 2 bases from J, with 6 as the unmatched junction base count. TCRbeta CDR3 regions were amplified from genomic DNA using the immunoSEQ Assay, a bias-controlled multiplex PCR. The authors' pipeline ran thus. Nucleated cell counts per sample were estimated from amplification of reference gene primers within the assay. Sequence reads were collapsed and filtered to measure the absolute abundance of every unique TCRbeta CDR3 rearrangement. For each sample, productive Simpson clonality was calculated by taking the square root of Simpson's diversity index across productive rearrangements. TCRdb obtained this table from immuneACCESS and retained in-frame rearrangements with V and J assigned. These tables miss some clones; where compared with another copy, unresolved V genes account for less than half of the shortfall, and the remainder is unexplained. For V, J and clone size, that table is used; D and trimming come from the DNA. The sample includes tens of thousands of clones, with 75% to 90% observed a single time. Approximately 8.8% of the sample is in the top ten clones.

The sequence is built from TRBV11-3 and TRBJ2-5, with 8 bases aligning to TRBD1. This receptor was taken from an older woman with acute or convalescent COVID-19. Sequenced sample: peripheral blood. Here the CDR3 is given as CASSSGQGKQETQYF. The nucleotide sequence reads TGTGCCAGCAGCTCCGGACAGGGCAAACAAGAGACCCAGTACTTC.